The 10 T cell receptor beta chains in this list originate from one sample, sequenced in a study of long-term antiretroviral therapy in people with HIV. They ran version v3.0 of the immunoSEQ assay at survey level. Some clones are missing from TCRdb's copy, which holds only in-frame ones; the method was immunoSEQ multiplex PCR. The sample has 12,000 or so clones; 82% are singletons. This specimen was unsorted PBMCs, taken roughly 8 years after starting antiretroviral therapy. The receptors originated from a middle-aged man with HIV.

The V gene is TRBV27, the J gene TRBJ1-3; D is unclear. V lost 4 bases to trimming and J lost 4 bases, with 8 bases between them. The germline CDR1 and CDR2 sequences are MNHEY and SMNVEV (reference sequence). CDR3 length: 13 amino acids. The CDR3 bases are TGTGCCAGCAGTTCTCGACCGGGAAACACCATATATTTT. It codes for CASSSRPGNTIYF.

The CDR3 here is CASSIDWQGHGYTF. The DNA of the CDR3 is TGTGCCAGTAGTATAGATTGGCAGGGCCATGGCTACACCTTC. The chain employs TRBV19 and TRBJ1-2; a weak D match, TRBD1 (5 bases). Between the trimmed V and J ends, which lost 0 bases and 6 bases, there was a span of 11 bases. This CDR3 spans 14 amino acids. CDR1 and CDR2 (germline): LNHDA, SQIVND (reference sequence). The full variable domain, rest sourced from reference TRBV19 and TRBJ1-2, is DGGITQSPKYLFRKEGQNVTLSCEQNLNHDAMYWYRQDPGQGLRLIYYSQIVNDFQKGDIAEGYSVSREKKESFPLTVTSAQKNPTAFYLCASSIDWQGHGYTFGSGTRLTVV.

The chain uses TRBV7-9 and TRBJ2-2; D not certain. Trimming shortened V by 1 base and J by 0 bases, and 6 bases separated the two germline ends. Germline CDR1 reads SEHNR; CDR2 reads FQNEAQ (reference sequence). The CDR3 is made up of 15 amino acids. The CDR3 DNA sequence: TGTGCCAGCAGCTTAGGGCCTTCGAACACCGGGGAGCTGTTTTTT. Encoded protein: CASSLGPSNTGELFF.

J is TRBJ2-1 and V is TRBV7-8; the D gene is possibly TRBD2 (5 bases). The ends were cut back, 3 bases at V and 9 bases at J, with 15 bases in the middle. CDR1 and CDR2 (germline): SGHVS, FQNEAQ. The length of the CDR3 is 14 residues. The CDR3 sequence is CASSFIDLEGEQFF. The DNA of the CDR3 is TGTGCCAGCAGCTTTATAGACCTCGAGGGTGAGCAGTTCTTC.

This clone was detected once. J is TRBJ1-4 and V is TRBV11-2; a weak D match, TRBD1 (5 bases). Trimming pared 3 bases from V and 5 bases from J, leaving 13 bases between. The CDR3 totals 15 residues. CDR1 is SGHAT and CDR2 is FQNNGV in the germline V gene. For the CDR3, the DNA is TGTGCCAGCAGCTTCGCCGGGGCGTACAATGAAAAACTGTTTTTT. Its translation: CASSFAGAYNEKLFF.

V is TRBV27 and J is TRBJ1-1; D is unresolved. The germline V and J ends were trimmed by 3 bases and 0 bases, with 11 bases remaining between them. Germline V CDR1 and CDR2: MNHEY, SMNVEV (reference sequence). This CDR3 is 15 amino acids long. CDR3 loop: CASSFQPGMNTEAFF. The CDR3 nucleotides read TGTGCCAGCAGTTTTCAACCGGGCATGAACACTGAAGCTTTCTTT.

The chain uses TRBV27 and TRBJ2-7, with D uncertain. V was pared by 2 bases and J by 0 bases, with 11 bases between. CDR3 length: 15 residues. Germline loops: CDR1 MNHEY, CDR2 SMNVEV (reference sequence). The CDR3 region has the DNA TGTGCCAGCAGTTTAAATTTAGTCACCTCCTACGAGCAGTACTTC. The encoded protein is CASSLNLVTSYEQYF.

The chain recombines TRBV13 with TRBJ2-7; the match to TRBD1 covers 9 bases. The CDR3 extends over 15 amino acids. V lost 3 bases and J lost 4; bases outside the gene matches: 7. Per germline, CDR1 PRHDT and CDR2 FYEKMQ (reference sequence). CDR3 nucleotide sequence: TGTGCCAGCAGCTTGGGACAGGGTGGGGCTTACGAGCAGTACTTC. Amino acid sequence: CASSLGQGGAYEQYF.

This sequence joins TRBV7-8 and TRBJ1-2; TRBD1 matches 7 bases. Trimming took 5 bases from V and 2 from J; bases not matched to a gene: 5. Germline-derived CDR1 and CDR2 are SGHVS and FQNEAQ. This CDR3 is built from 14 residues. This CDR3 reads CASSRGTDNYGYTF. In DNA, the CDR3 is TGTGCCAGCAGCCGCGGGACAGACAACTATGGCTACACCTTC.

The J gene is TRBJ1-1, the V gene TRBV5-4, with D unresolved. V gave up 4 bases and J gave up 4 bases, with 11 bases separating them. CDR1 is SGHNT, CDR2 YYREEE, per germline (reference sequence). This CDR3 contains 13 residues. The CDR3 sequence: CASSLRQSTEAFF. Written as DNA, the CDR3 is TGTGCCAGCAGCCTTCGACAAAGCACTGAAGCTTTCTTT. The entire variable domain, with the rest obtained from reference TRBV5-4 and TRBJ1-1, is as follows: ETGVTQSPTHLIKTRGQQVTLRCSSQSGHNTVSWYQQALGQGPQFIFQYYREEENGRGNFPPRFSGLQFPNYSSELNVNALELDDSALYLCASSLRQSTEAFFGQGTRLTVV.